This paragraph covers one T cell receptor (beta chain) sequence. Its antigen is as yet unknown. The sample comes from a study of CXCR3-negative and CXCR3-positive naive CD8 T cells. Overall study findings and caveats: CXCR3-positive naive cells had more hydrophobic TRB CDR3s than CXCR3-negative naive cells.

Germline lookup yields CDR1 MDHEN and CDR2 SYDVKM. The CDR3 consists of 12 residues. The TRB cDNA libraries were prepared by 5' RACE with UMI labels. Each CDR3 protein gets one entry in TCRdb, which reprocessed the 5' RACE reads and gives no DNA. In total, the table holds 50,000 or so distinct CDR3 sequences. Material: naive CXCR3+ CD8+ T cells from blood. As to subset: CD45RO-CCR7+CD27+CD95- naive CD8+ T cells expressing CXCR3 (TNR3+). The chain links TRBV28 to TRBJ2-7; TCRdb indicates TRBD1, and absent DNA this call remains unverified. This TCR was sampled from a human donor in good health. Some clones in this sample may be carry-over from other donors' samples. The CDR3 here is CASSRTVYEQYF.